Listed below are T cell receptor beta chains from one sample, sequenced in a study of blood T cells in healthy people across ages. Via MiXCR, TCRdb re-called the 5' RACE reads, giving one row per CDR3 protein. The sample lists about 780,000 distinct CDR3 sequences, 35% to 60% occurring once. The material sequenced was blood. These receptor sequences come from a man older than 75 in good health. Both conserved end residues are part of each CDR3. D genes are given only for firm matches. Clone size is stated in some rows and not others, as once, few, many or a class when expanded.

TRBD1	17	TRBV29-1	few	TRBJ2-7	CSVEGQGARQGPYEQYF	TGCAGCGTTGAGGGCCAGGGGGCGCGACAGGGGCCATACGAGCAGTACTTC
NA	14	TRBV7-3	many	TRBJ1-1	CASSLGQSNTEAFF	TGTGCCAGCAGCTTAGGACAGTCGAACACTGAAGCTTTCTTT
TRBD2	15	TRBV9	NA	TRBJ2-5	CASSVEGRAWETQYF	TGTGCCAGCAGCGTAGAAGGGAGGGCTTGGGAGACCCAGTACTTC
NA	12	TRBV29-1	NA	TRBJ1-2	CSVDRPNYGYTF	TGCAGCGTTGACCGGCCCAACTATGGCTACACCTTC
NA	12	TRBV20-1	many	TRBJ1-1	CSARRGNTEAFF	TGCAGTGCTAGACGCGGGAACACTGAAGCTTTCTTT
TRBD2	15	TRBV20-1	NA	TRBJ2-3	CSAAGTSGKGDTQYF	TGCAGTGCTGCGGGCACTAGCGGAAAAGGGGATACGCAGTATTTT
NA	11	TRBV10-2	NA	TRBJ2-1	CASRQQVEQFF	TGCGCCAGCAGGCAACAGGTAGAGCAGTTCTTC
NA	15	TRBV28	NA	TRBJ1-2	CASSFGHDQNYGYTF	TGTGCCAGCAGTTTCGGCCACGACCAGAACTATGGCTACACCTTC
NA	16	TRBV29-1	NA	TRBJ2-5	CSVERGTPRDQETQYF	TGCAGCGTTGAGAGGGGGACGCCGAGAGATCAAGAGACCCAGTACTTC
TRBD1	16	TRBV5-1	NA	TRBJ2-7	CASSLARGQGQVEQYF	TGCGCCAGCAGCTTGGCCAGGGGACAGGGCCAAGTCGAGCAGTACTTC
TRBD1	14	TRBV12-3/TRBV12-4	few	TRBJ2-3	CASSLTGATDTQYF	TGTGCCAGCAGTTTAACAGGGGCCACAGATACGCAGTATTTT
TRBD2	16	TRBV20-1	NA	TRBJ2-7	CSASWEGGAQAYEQYF	TGCAGTGCTAGTTGGGAGGGTGGGGCCCAGGCCTACGAGCAGTACTTC
TRBD2	16	TRBV5-1	NA	TRBJ2-3	CASSHTSATSTDTQYF	TGCGCCAGCAGCCATACTAGCGCCACTAGCACAGATACGCAGTATTTT
NA	13	TRBV5-1	many	TRBJ2-5	CASSLEHKETQYF	TGCGCCAGCAGCTTGGAACACAAAGAGACCCAGTACTTC
NA	16	TRBV7-2	NA	TRBJ2-2	CASRTAGRGPTGELFF	TGTGCCAGCAGAACCGCGGGACGGGGACCTACCGGGGAGCTGTTTTTT
NA	12	TRBV29-1	NA	TRBJ1-2	CSVSWGRVGYTF	TGCAGCGTTTCCTGGGGGCGCGTAGGCTACACCTTC
NA	13	TRBV11-2	NA	TRBJ2-6	CANGVAGANVLTF	TGTGCCAATGGGGTGGCCGGGGCCAACGTCCTGACTTTC
NA	16	TRBV27	NA	TRBJ2-1	CASSSLASGGGNEQFF	TGTGCCAGCAGTTCCCTAGCCAGCGGAGGGGGGAATGAGCAGTTCTTC
NA	15	TRBV5-5	NA	TRBJ2-1	CASSLELARHNEQFF	TGTGCCAGCAGCTTGGAACTAGCCCGTCACAATGAGCAGTTCTTC
TRBD1	15	TRBV9	NA	TRBJ2-3	CASSPSQGATDTQYF	TGTGCCAGCAGCCCCTCACAGGGGGCAACAGATACGCAGTATTTT
NA	15	TRBV4-2	few	TRBJ2-6	CASTLLSSGANVLTF	TGTGCCAGCACCCTTCTTAGCTCTGGGGCCAACGTCCTGACTTTC
TRBD1	16	TRBV4-2	NA	TRBJ1-2	CASSQPGRDRGHGYTF	TGTGCCAGCAGCCAACCTGGCCGAGACAGGGGGCATGGCTACACCTTC
TRBD1	13	TRBV5-1	once	TRBJ1-1	CASSPDRVVRAFF	TGCGCCAGCAGCCCGGACAGGGTTGTAAGAGCTTTCTTT